This record covers a single T cell receptor (beta chain). No antigen is known for it. cDNA libraries for TCR beta contained unique molecular identifiers. Some 500,000 cDNA molecules were obtained per 1 to 10 million input T cells. TCRdb ran MiXCR on the PCR reads and lists one entry per CDR3 protein. The sample lists fewer than 850,000 distinct CDR3 sequences; less than 35% were seen once. The data belong to a study of post-analysis software for immune sequencing data. Whole-study context: Included courses were relapsing-remitting and secondary progressive multiple sclerosis; progressive-relapsing multiple sclerosis was also included. Findings of the study overall: There was significantly lower normalized Chao1 diversity in multiple sclerosis patients than in controls. Samples from one preparation batch, clustered by F measure, grouped strongly together. Compared with controls, patients had more of five or six TRBV segments, including TRBV5-6, TRBV5-1 and TRBV20-1.

In germline, CDR1 is PRHDT, CDR2 FYEKMQ (reference sequence). The CDR3 totals 15 residues. J gave up 10 bases and V 4 bases, and 8 bases lay outside the gene matches. The sequence came from a girl aged 5-17 years with multiple sclerosis. Sequencing was performed on blood. The chain is built from TRBV13 and TRBJ2-1, with 12 nucleotides matching TRBD2. DNA of the CDR3: TGTGCCAGCAGCTCTCGACTAGCGGGAGCGTTGGAGCAGTTCTTC. Protein: CASSSRLAGALEQFF.